One sample yielded the 13 T cell receptor beta chains listed below, sequenced in a study of blood T cell repertoires in COVID-19 (dated by TCRdb to 2018 to 2021). Libraries were built with the immunoSEQ multiplex PCR assay. The table comes from immuneACCESS by way of TCRdb, which keeps in-frame sequences with V and J called. Part of the clones is missing from these tables; in studies checked, under half for an unresolved V gene and the rest for unknown reasons. In this sample the table shows 260,000 or so clones, roughly 80% of which occur a single time. Roughly 8% of the sample is held by the ten biggest clonotypes. Input material: peripheral blood. The receptor source for this set is an elderly woman with COVID-19, enrolled during active disease.

The chain is built from TRBV9 and TRBJ2-7; D remains ambiguous. The CDR3 is 13 residues long. Germline values: CDR1 SGDLS, CDR2 YYNGEE. V was trimmed by 0 bases and J by 0 bases, leaving 4 bases between them. The CDR3: CASSVGSSYEQYF. The CDR3 DNA sequence: TGTGCCAGCAGCGTAGGGAGCTCCTACGAGCAGTACTTC.

The chain employs TRBV24-1 and TRBJ2-1; TRBD2 agrees at 10 bases. The CDR3 is 16 amino acids. Per germline, CDR1 KGHDR and CDR2 SFDVKD. Unmatched junction bases numbered 2, after V lost 1 base and J lost 3 bases. The CDR3 spells CATSDLLAGSYNEQFF. DNA of the CDR3: TGTGCCACCAGTGATTTACTAGCGGGAAGCTACAATGAGCAGTTCTTC.

The chain employs TRBV28 and TRBJ1-6; 10 bases line up with TRBD1. V was clipped by 6 bases and J by 1 base; unmatched bases: 9. The CDR3 covers 18 residues. In germline, CDR1 is MDHEN, CDR2 SYDVKM. The CDR3 DNA follows: TGTGCCAGCAGCTCCCGGGGGACAGGGGTGTCCTATAATTCACCCCTCCACTTT. As protein: CASSSRGTGVSYNSPLHF. Supplemented by reference TRBV28 and TRBJ1-6, the full variable domain reads DVKVTQSSRYLVKRTGEKVFLECVQDMDHENMFWYRQDPGLGLRLIYFSYDVKMKEKGDIPEGYSVSREKKERFSLILESASTNQTSMYLCASSSRGTGVSYNSPLHFGNGTRLTVT.

The rearrangement uses TRBV6-2 or TRBV6-3 and TRBJ2-7, with D possibly TRBD1 on 5 matching bases. The CDR3 has 13 amino acids. The germline gives CDR1 MNHEY, CDR2 SVGEGT. V lost 5 bases to trimming and J lost 7 bases, with 15 bases between them. In DNA, the CDR3 is TGTGCCAGCAGTAGACAGACCTTTGGGGAGCAGTACTTC. It is translated as CASSRQTFGEQYF.

The V gene is TRBV19, the J gene TRBJ2-5; 7 bases fit TRBD1. J lost 5 bases, V lost 6 bases, and 3 bases had no gene match. This CDR3 is 12 amino acids long. The V gene's germline CDR1 is LNHDA and CDR2 SQIVND (reference sequence). CDR3: CASRTGKETQYF. CDR3 sequence (DNA): TGTGCCAGTAGGACAGGGAAGGAGACCCAGTACTTC.

The chain has TRBV3-1 (or the pseudogene TRBV3-2) and TRBJ1-2, with 9 bases identical to TRBD1. The CDR3 runs to 15 residues. Per the germline V gene, CDR1 is LGHDT and CDR2 is YNNKEL (reference sequence). The V gene end was trimmed by 4 bases and the J gene end by 6 bases; junction bases not matched to a gene: 9. The CDR3, as DNA: TGTGCCAGCAGCCCCCCTAACAGGGGGCGGCATGGCTACACCTTC. It codes for CASSPPNRGRHGYTF.

The chain links TRBV5-1 to TRBJ1-1; 8 bases match TRBD1. V gave up 0 bases and J gave up 1 base; unmatched junction bases: 8. CDR1 is SGHRS and CDR2 is YFSETQ in the germline V gene. This CDR3 contains 17 residues. Here the CDR3 reads CASSLVTPGQANTEAFF. CDR3 bases: TGCGCCAGCAGCTTGGTGACTCCGGGACAGGCGAACACTGAAGCTTTCTTT.

The CDR3 region is CASSPPRDRGPGELFF. The CDR3 bases are TGTGCCAGTAGTCCGCCAAGGGACAGGGGGCCCGGGGAGCTGTTTTTT. The chain carries TRBV19 and TRBJ2-2; 12 bases match TRBD1. Germline trimming cut 5 bases from V and 6 bases from J; bases unmatched to any gene: 7. This CDR3 is built from 16 residues. Germline lookup yields CDR1 LNHDA and CDR2 SQIVND (reference sequence).

The chain is built from TRBV5-1 and TRBJ1-4, with D hard to call. The CDR3 covers 14 residues. CDR1 and CDR2 from the germline V gene are SGHRS and YFSETQ. The V end was cut by 2 bases, the J end by 7 bases, with 12 bases between. The CDR3 region has the DNA TGCGCCAGCAGCTTAGGAGGGTCGGGTGAAAAACTGTTTTTT. Residues: CASSLGGSGEKLFF.

V and J are TRBV11-2 and TRBJ1-2, with a weak D call TRBD1 (5 bases). V was cut by 7 bases and J by 4 bases, with 19 bases left in between. Germline V CDR1 and CDR2: SGHAT, FQNNGV. The CDR3 totals 15 residues. The CDR3 DNA reads as TGTGCCAGCACCCCCGCAAGGATACAGGTCTATGGCTACACCTTC. Its protein is CASTPARIQVYGYTF.

This clone was seen ten or more times. Written as DNA, the CDR3 is TGTGCCAGCAGCCAAGATGAGGGGGCCAGCTATGGCTACACCTTC. Translating gives CASSQDEGASYGYTF. The chain employs TRBV4-2 and TRBJ1-2, with 7 bases matching TRBD1. The V segment lost 0 bases and the J segment 4 bases; nucleotides outside the gene matches: 5. The CDR3 spans 15 residues. CDR1 is LGHNA and CDR2 is YNFKEQ in the germline V gene.

CDR3 residues: CASSYTLQGRGNTIYF. The DNA of the CDR3 is TGTGCCAGCAGTTACACATTACAGGGGAGGGGAAACACCATATATTTT. V and J are TRBV6-6 and TRBJ1-3; 7 positions agree with TRBD1. V shed 2 bases, J shed 4 bases, and the junction held 8 bases outside the gene matches. From germline, CDR1 is MNHNY and CDR2 SVGAGI (reference sequence). This CDR3 has 16 residues.

This clone occurred a few times. This chain uses TRBV30 with TRBJ1-5; maybe TRBD1 (6 bases). Trimming pared 3 bases from V and 4 bases from J, leaving 16 bases between. The CDR3 length is 15 residues. Germline CDR1 GTSNPN, CDR2 SVGIG (reference sequence). The CDR3 spells CAWRRGGGLNQPQHF. In DNA, the CDR3 is TGTGCCTGGAGACGAGGGGGAGGGTTAAATCAGCCCCAGCATTTT. The complete variable domain, with remaining parts taken from reference TRBV30 and TRBJ1-5, reads SQTIHQWPATLVQPVGSPLSLECTVEGTSNPNLYWYRQAAGRGLQLLFYSVGIGQISSEVPQNLSASRPQDRQFILSSKKLLLSDSGFYLCAWRRGGGLNQPQHFGDGTRLSIL.